Listed below are T cell receptor beta chains from one sample, sequenced in a study of T cells in localized non-small cell lung cancer. The data were produced by immunoSEQ multiplex PCR, yet TCRdb's version contains in-frame clones alone and is incomplete. This table has more than 15,000 clones, roughly 81% appearing once. Here the sequenced sample was peripheral blood, taken before any cancer treatment. These receptors were taken from a male donor at least 60 years old with stage I lung adenocarcinoma. Both conserved end residues are part of each CDR3. The D gene is left open where the match is weak. Not every row has a clone size; where given, it reads once, few, many or a size class.

J	D	size	V	length	CDR3	DNA
TRBJ1-1	TRBD1	.	TRBV10-2	17	CASSEFRQGRVITEAFF	TGCGCCAGCAGTGAGTTTCGACAGGGTAGGGTGATCACTGAAGCTTTCTTT
TRBJ2-5	.	.	TRBV11-2	15	CASSPNLGIQETQYF	TGTGCCAGCAGTCCTAATTTAGGGATCCAAGAGACCCAGTACTTC
TRBJ1-1	.	.	TRBV19	16	CASSIDQRATNTEAFF	TGTGCCAGTAGTATAGATCAAAGGGCCACGAACACTGAAGCTTTCTTT
TRBJ1-1	.	.	TRBV28	15	CASNPPRSLNTEAFF	TGTGCCAGCAATCCCCCCCGAAGTTTGAACACTGAAGCTTTCTTT
TRBJ1-1	.	once	TRBV11-2	13	CASSFAYSTEAFF	TGTGCCAGCAGCTTCGCTTATAGCACTGAAGCTTTCTTT
TRBJ1-1	TRBD1	.	TRBV30	13	CAWTNQGALFAFF	TGTGCCTGGACTAATCAGGGGGCGCTCTTTGCTTTCTTT
TRBJ2-7	TRBD2	.	TRBV4-1	12	CASSQLAGKQYF	TGCGCCAGCAGCCAACTAGCGGGAAAGCAGTACTTC
TRBJ1-6	TRBD1	.	TRBV11-2	16	CASSLDRDSYNSPLHF	TGTGCCAGCAGCCTCGACCGGGACAGTTATAATTCACCCCTCCACTTT
TRBJ2-3	.	.	TRBV7-8	13	CASSTGRSDTQYF	TGTGCCAGCAGCACAGGGCGCTCAGATACGCAGTATTTT
TRBJ2-6	TRBD1	.	TRBV11-3	17	CASSPGQGRPGANVLTF	TGTGCCAGCAGCCCAGGACAGGGGCGTCCTGGGGCCAACGTCCTGACTTTC
TRBJ2-3	.	.	TRBV6-6	11	CASTYRDTQYF	TGTGCCAGCACCTACAGAGATACGCAGTATTTT
TRBJ1-2	.	.	TRBV2	14	CASSDSGRDYGYTF	TGTGCCAGCAGTGATTCAGGGAGAGACTATGGCTACACCTTC
TRBJ1-1	.	.	TRBV11-3	16	CASSSGGRGETDEAFF	TGTGCCAGCAGCTCCGGGGGGCGCGGGGAGACAGATGAAGCTTTCTTT
TRBJ2-2	.	.	TRBV30	14	CAWSVQSSRGELFF	TGTGCCTGGAGTGTACAGTCCTCTCGGGGGGAGCTGTTTTTT
TRBJ1-2	TRBD1	once	TRBV28	13	CASVTGEVHGYTF	TGTGCCAGCGTAACAGGGGAAGTGCATGGCTACACCTTC
TRBJ1-3	.	.	TRBV28	13	CASSPPGGNTIYF	TGTGCCAGCAGTCCACCGGGTGGAAACACCATATATTTT
TRBJ2-7	.	.	TRBV6-6	15	CASSYQPTRTYEQYF	TGTGCCAGCAGTTACCAGCCAACGAGGACGTACGAGCAGTACTTC
TRBJ1-4	.	.	TRBV14	13	CASSRGSNEKLFF	TGTGCCAGCAGCCGGGGGAGTAATGAAAAACTGTTTTTT
TRBJ2-2	TRBD1	.	TRBV5-4	14	CASSSDRATGELFF	TGTGCCAGCAGCTCGGACAGGGCCACCGGGGAGCTGTTTTTT
TRBJ2-1	.	.	TRBV7-8	13	CASSLASENEQFF	TGTGCCAGCAGCTTGGCCTCGGAAAATGAGCAGTTCTTC
TRBJ1-3	.	.	TRBV7-3	14	CASSLGGAGNTIYF	TGTGCCAGCAGCTTAGGGGGGGCTGGAAACACCATATATTTT
TRBJ2-5	.	few	TRBV25-1	14	CASSDTRILETQYF	TGTGCCAGCAGTGATACCCGTATCCTGGAGACCCAGTACTTC
TRBJ2-7	TRBD2	.	TRBV11-3	14	CASSPDGRSYEQYF	TGTGCCAGCAGCCCCGACGGGAGGAGCTACGAGCAGTACTTC
TRBJ2-5	.	.	TRBV27	13	CASSLKVQETQYF	TGTGCCAGCAGTTTAAAGGTCCAAGAGACCCAGTACTTC
TRBJ1-5	.	once	TRBV2	16	CASSEGVLRGNQPQHF	TGTGCCAGCAGTGAAGGTGTCTTGAGGGGCAATCAGCCCCAGCATTTT
TRBJ2-2	TRBD1	.	TRBV7-9	15	CASRSGTGYAGELFF	TGTGCCAGCAGGTCCGGGACAGGGTACGCCGGGGAGCTGTTTTTT
TRBJ1-5	.	.	TRBV11-2	13	CASSTNSDQPQHF	TGTGCCAGCAGCACCAACAGTGATCAGCCCCAGCATTTT
TRBJ2-1	TRBD2	.	TRBV28	15	CASSGGTSGGLCQFF	TGTGCCAGCAGTGGCGGGACTAGCGGGGGTCTTTGTCAGTTCTTC
TRBJ2-1	.	few	TRBV7-9	12	CASSLTVNEQFF	TGTGCCAGCAGCTTAACAGTGAATGAGCAGTTCTTC
TRBJ2-2	TRBD1	few	TRBV6-5	15	CASSYPGTGAGELFF	TGTGCCAGCAGTTACCCGGGGACAGGGGCGGGGGAGCTGTTTTTT
TRBJ2-3	.	.	TRBV6-5	14	CASRTRGNTDTQYF	TGTGCCAGCCGGACTCGGGGAAACACAGATACGCAGTATTTT
TRBJ2-2	TRBD1	.	TRBV5-1	16	CASSVTGTAGGGELFF	TGCGCCAGCAGCGTCACAGGGACAGCCGGTGGCGGGGAGCTGTTTTTT
TRBJ1-5	.	.	TRBV5-1	15	CASSRDGGSNQPQHF	TGCGCCAGCAGCCGGGACGGTGGGAGCAATCAGCCCCAGCATTTT
TRBJ2-2	.	once	TRBV28	14	CASSLVLGTGELFF	TGTGCCAGCAGTTTAGTGCTAGGCACCGGGGAGCTGTTTTTT
TRBJ1-6	.	once	TRBV11-3	13	CASSQRRDSPLHF	TGTGCCAGCAGCCAAAGGCGGGATTCACCCCTCCACTTT
TRBJ2-3	.	.	TRBV15	14	CATSRLPAPTMQYF	TGTGCCACCAGCAGACTTCCGGCACCCACGATGCAGTATTTT
TRBJ2-1	.	few	TRBV4-1	15	CASSQAFTYQNEQFF	TGCGCCAGCAGCCAAGCGTTCACTTACCAAAATGAGCAGTTCTTC
TRBJ2-2	.	.	TRBV5-5	15	CASRQGLSNTGELFF	TGTGCCAGCAGGCAGGGTCTTTCGAACACCGGGGAGCTGTTTTTT
TRBJ1-5	.	.	TRBV4-2	12	CASSQEGQPQHF	TGTGCCAGCAGCCAAGAGGGTCAGCCCCAGCATTTT
TRBJ2-1	TRBD2	.	TRBV18	15	CASASSAGVGNEQFF	TGTGCCAGCGCCAGCTCGGCGGGGGTTGGGAATGAGCAGTTCTTC
TRBJ2-7	TRBD1	.	TRBV7-9	16	CASSLGGPGGLREQYF	TGTGCCAGCAGCTTAGGCGGTCCAGGGGGCTTAAGGGAGCAGTACTTC
TRBJ1-1	.	.	TRBV7-2	16	CASSLGVGRLNTEAFF	TGTGCCAGCAGCTTAGGGGTAGGAAGGTTGAACACTGAAGCTTTCTTT
TRBJ1-1	.	.	TRBV11-1	14	CASRGRDLNTEAFF	TGTGCCAGCAGAGGCAGGGACCTGAACACTGAAGCTTTCTTT
TRBJ1-6	.	few	TRBV7-9	14	CASSLIAGNSPLHF	TGTGCCAGCAGCTTAATAGCGGGGAATTCACCCCTCCACTTT
TRBJ1-5	.	.	TRBV28	18	CASSLYPRGRVENQPQHF	TGTGCCAGCAGTTTATACCCTAGGGGGAGGGTGGAGAATCAGCCCCAGCATTTT
TRBJ2-2	TRBD2	.	TRBV5-6	15	CASSRLAGGTGELFF	TGTGCCAGCAGCCGCCTAGCGGGAGGGACCGGGGAGCTGTTTTTT
TRBJ1-5	.	.	TRBV14	17	CASSRSRTADSNQPQHF	TGTGCCAGCAGTCGGTCTCGGACAGCAGATAGCAATCAGCCCCAGCATTTT
TRBJ1-6	.	.	TRBV6-6	12	CASSSPQAALHF	TGTGCCAGCAGTTCCCCCCAGGCAGCCCTCCACTTT
TRBJ2-7	TRBD1	once	TRBV7-2	15	CASSIRTGPTYEQYF	TGTGCCAGCAGCATCCGGACAGGGCCCACCTACGAGCAGTACTTC
TRBJ2-5	TRBD1	.	TRBV5-1	14	CASSFTGGSETQYF	TGCGCCAGCAGCTTCACAGGGGGGTCAGAGACCCAGTACTTC
TRBJ2-5	TRBD1	.	TRBV25-1	17	CASSDNRDSLTQETQYF	TGTGCCAGCAGTGATAACCGGGACAGCCTTACCCAAGAGACCCAGTACTTC
TRBJ1-1	.	.	TRBV28	14	CASSLSGVNTEAFF	TGTGCCAGCAGTTTGTCAGGGGTGAACACTGAAGCTTTCTTT
TRBJ1-5	.	.	TRBV7-9	12	CASSSDNQPQHF	TGTGCCAGCAGCTCGGACAATCAGCCCCAGCATTTT
TRBJ1-6	TRBD1	.	TRBV30	17	CAWSVRSGGVWNSPLHF	TGTGCCTGGAGTGTACGATCAGGGGGCGTGTGGAATTCACCCCTCCACTTT
TRBJ2-5	.	.	TRBV2	13	CASSLRSGETQYF	TGTGCCAGCAGTCTAAGATCGGGAGAGACCCAGTACTTC